Included here is one TCR beta chain sequence, with context. The target antigen is unknown. The data were obtained in a study of lymphopenia after photon versus proton radiotherapy. Notes on the study in general: Under photons, naive T cells and diversity fell while effector/memory populations rose. Oligoclonal CD8+ Temra expansion after nadir drove photon patients' diversity drop. In patients who died, overall survival fell as post-nadir TCR diversity dropped more.

The germline V and J ends were trimmed by 6 bases and 4 bases, with 17 bases remaining between them. The CDR3 contains 15 residues. Germline loops: CDR1 LNHDA, CDR2 SQIVND (reference sequence). The repertoire was sequenced with immunoSEQ multiplex PCR; TCRdb's copy has only in-frame clones and lacks some. The profile shows roughly 29,000 clones, roughly 89% of them singletons. The rearrangement joins TRBV19 to TRBJ2-3; no reliable D call. The sequence was obtained from a woman aged 60-70 years with cholangiocarcinoma. Some clones in this sample may be carry-over from other donors' samples. The input for sequencing was peripheral blood, taken from a patient treated with proton-based radiotherapy. The CDR3: CASRNMVPYADTQYF. The CDR3 coding sequence is TGTGCCAGTAGGAATATGGTCCCTTACGCAGATACGCAGTATTTT.